This T cell receptor beta chain comes out of a study of T cell repertoires in cytomegalovirus infection. The overall study: In public TCR beta signatures, there were indications of both CMV infection and matching HLA type.

To note about this clonotype: Its specificity is unknown.

This CDR3 contains 12 residues. The germline CDR1 and CDR2 sequences are LGHNA and YSLEER. Trimming took 0 bases from V and 7 from J, leaving 6 bases between them. A single record per CDR3 protein comes from TCRdb applying MiXCR to the reads. The sample consists of roughly 990,000 distinct CDR3 sequences, approximately 32% of them appearing once. Study observations and caveats: HLA-C-restricted, CMV-specific TCR beta clonotypes were dominant ex vivo. Adding up the frequency of public TCR beta families identified people who carried CMV plus the relevant HLA.

Here the sequenced sample was cultured CD8+ T cells from PBMCs, taken from culture after CMV antigen stimulation. The J gene is TRBJ2-5, the V gene TRBV4-3; D gene uncertain. The TCR sequence derives from a human donor in good health (CMV status not recorded). Some clones in this sample may be carry-over from other donors' samples. In nucleotides, the CDR3 is TGCGCCAGCAGCCAAGATAAGCGGACCCAGTACTTC. Translating gives CASSQDKRTQYF.